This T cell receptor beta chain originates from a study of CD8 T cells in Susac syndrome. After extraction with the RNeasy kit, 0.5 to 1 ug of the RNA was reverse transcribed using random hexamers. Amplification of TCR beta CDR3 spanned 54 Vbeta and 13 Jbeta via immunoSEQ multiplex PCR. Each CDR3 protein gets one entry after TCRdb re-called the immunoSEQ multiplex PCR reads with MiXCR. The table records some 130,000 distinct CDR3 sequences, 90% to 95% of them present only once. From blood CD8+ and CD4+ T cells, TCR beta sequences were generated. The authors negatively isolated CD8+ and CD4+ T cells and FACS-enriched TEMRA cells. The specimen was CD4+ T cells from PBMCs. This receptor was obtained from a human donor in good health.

Here the CDR3 reads CASSLNGRADTQYF. CDR3 DNA: TGTGCCAGCAGTCTCAACGGTAGGGCAGATACGCAGTATTTT. The chain uses TRBV12-3 or TRBV12-4 and TRBJ2-3; D remains unclear. The CDR3 runs 14 residues. V gave up 5 bases and J gave up 4 bases, with 13 bases separating them.